The entry that follows covers one T cell receptor (beta chain) sequence. The sequencing template was cDNA reverse transcribed from extracted RNA. Sequencing used immunoSEQ multiplex PCR; TCRdb keeps in-frame clones, though not all of them. This sample has about 210,000 clones, with approximately 38% found just once. Treatment defined: oral pan-JAK inhibitor, 5-10 mg twice daily. The sample belongs to a study of CD8+ T cells in alopecia areata. Losses at the gene ends were 6 bases for V and 6 bases for J; bases not matched to a gene: 7. Germline CDR1 is SGHTA and CDR2 is FQGNSA. The CDR3 covers 16 residues.

The J gene is TRBJ1-6, the V gene TRBV7-2, with 11 bases lining up with TRBD1. The sequenced sample was CD4+ T cells sorted from blood, obtained around week 31, from a patient treated with tofacitinib. This receptor was obtained from a human donor with alopecia areata. In DNA, the CDR3 is TGTGCCAGCAGTTTGGCCGGGACAGGGGGTAATTCACCCCTCCACTTT. Amino acids: CASSLAGTGGNSPLHF.